The clone carrying this T cell receptor (beta chain) came up many times. Each CDR3 protein gets one entry after TCRdb re-called the 5' RACE reads with MiXCR. The data show some 22,000 distinct CDR3 sequences, roughly 5.6% seen once. Trimming left V 1 base short and J 4 bases short, with 9 bases between. The CDR3 covers 13 residues. Germline V gene data show CDR1 as SGHRS and CDR2 as YFSETQ. The sample belongs to a study of T cells after yellow fever vaccination. Study-level background: Some fractions had low cell numbers, and these were prepared with SMART-Seq v4 Ultra Low Input. Findings and caveats of the study: The bulk population could contribute abundant contaminating clonotypes to FACS-sorted repertoires. Post-booster repertoires again held most primary-vaccination clones (roughly 95% CD4, roughly 90% CD8).

The rearrangement links TRBV5-1 to TRBJ2-7; D is uncertain. The sequencing here drew on PBMCs, either bulk or a sorted T-cell subset (CD4+, CD8+, memory, or dextramer-sorted; not recorded which), taken around 45 days after the first yellow fever vaccination. This receptor was taken from a young man who received the YFV17D yellow fever vaccine. The CDR3 bases are TGCGCCAGCAGCTTGTCACGTTCGTACGAGCAGTACTTC. This gives the protein CASSLSRSYEQYF.